This T cell receptor beta chain came from a study of shared clonotypes between healthy human individuals. The assay was immunoSEQ multiplex PCR, and TCRdb's table has in-frame clones only and misses some. The sample shows under 2.5 million clones, approximately 90% of them seen only once. The length of the CDR3 is 14 residues. Germline CDR1 MNHNY, CDR2 SVGAGI (reference sequence). V was pared by 4 bases and J by 2 bases, with 4 bases of the junction left unmatched. The sequence came from a man younger than 30 in good health. Some clones in this sample may be carry-over from other donors' samples. The sequencing input was naive CD4+ T cells from PBMCs. The subset denotes: CD45RA+ positively selected. The V call is TRBV6-6, the J call TRBJ1-1; 7 bases match TRBD1. CDR3 DNA: TGTGCCAGCAGTTCCGGACAGGTTAACACTGAAGCTTTCTTT. Its translation is CASSSGQVNTEAFF.